The 29 T cell receptor beta chains below were found in one sample sequenced in a study of technical replicates of blood from a few donors. TCRdb keeps only in-frame clones here, not all; method: immunoSEQ multiplex PCR. The profile shows more than 75,000 clones, roughly 94% of them singletons. The specimen was T cells isolated from PBMCs. These receptor sequences come from a human donor in good health.

The V call is TRBV5-1, the J call TRBJ2-4; 7 nucleotides agree with TRBD2. V lost 0 bases, J lost 0 bases, and 3 bases stayed unmatched. The CDR3 spans 16 residues. Per the germline V gene, CDR1 is SGHRS and CDR2 is YFSETQ. The CDR3 loop is CASSLGEGLAKNIQYF. The CDR3 DNA sequence: TGCGCCAGCAGCTTGGGGGAGGGACTAGCCAAAAACATTCAGTACTTC.

CDR3 residues: CASSQGARREAGELFF. The CDR3 coding sequence is TGCGCCAGCAGCCAAGGTGCTCGGCGGGAGGCCGGGGAGCTGTTTTTT. The chain couples TRBV4-1 to TRBJ2-2; 8 positions match TRBD2. Germline V lookup: CDR1 MGHRA, CDR2 YSYEKL. CDR3 size: 16 residues. The junction had 7 bases not matched to a gene; V was cut back by 1 base and J by 6 bases.

The chain joins TRBV30 to TRBJ1-2; 7 bases align to TRBD1. The CDR3 is made up of 12 amino acids. J lost 8 bases, V lost 5 bases, and 8 bases had no gene match. Germline CDR1 and CDR2: GTSNPN and SVGIG (reference sequence). CDR3 sequence (DNA): TGTGCCTGGGAGCAGGGGGGCCTCGGCTACACCTTC. Translation: CAWEQGGLGYTF.

The V gene is TRBV5-4, the J gene TRBJ2-5; 12 bases are shared with TRBD2. The CDR3 loop spans 14 amino acids. Germline CDR1 and CDR2: SGHNT and YYREEE (reference sequence). Trimming cost V 4 bases and J 6 bases; bases outside gene matches: 4. The chain's CDR3 is CASSILAGGKTQYF. The CDR3 DNA follows: TGTGCCAGCAGCATACTAGCGGGAGGCAAGACCCAGTACTTC.

The chain recombines TRBV27 with TRBJ1-1, with 9 bases identical to TRBD1. Germline CDR1 is MNHEY and CDR2 is SMNVEV (reference sequence). V was clipped by 8 bases and J by 8 bases; unmatched bases: 6. The CDR3 contains 12 residues. The DNA for the CDR3 is TGTGCCAGCGGGAACAGGGGGCTCGAAGCTTTCTTT. It translates to CASGNRGLEAFF.

The chain links TRBV6-5 to TRBJ1-1, with D uncertain. CDR3 length: 13 residues. Germline CDR1 and CDR2: MNHEY and SVGAGI. With 5 bases removed from V and 3 bases from J, the gap between germline ends came to 10 bases. Here the CDR3 DNA reads TGTGCCAGCAGTAGAGTCGTTGACACTGAAGCTTTCTTT. This sequence encodes CASSRVVDTEAFF.

V gene TRBV11-3 combines with J gene TRBJ2-1, with 8 bases matching TRBD2. The CDR3 covers 14 residues. Per the germline V gene, CDR1 is SGHNT and CDR2 is YENEEA. V lost 5 bases to trimming and J lost 7 bases; unmatched junction nucleotides: 7. In nucleotides, the CDR3 is TGTGCCAGCAGCCAAAGCGGGAGAGTGAATGAGCAGTTCTTC. Its translation: CASSQSGRVNEQFF.

The rearrangement uses TRBV6-6 and TRBJ2-3, with TRBD2 matching 8 bases. V gave up 4 bases and J gave up 3 bases; unmatched junction bases: 9. Germline V lookup: CDR1 MNHNY, CDR2 SVGAGI (reference sequence). The CDR3 has 16 residues. The CDR3 coding sequence is TGTGCCAGCAGTTTCATAGCGGGACGGGGTACAGATACGCAGTATTTT. Its protein is CASSFIAGRGTDTQYF.

Notes on this clone: One end of the junction is discordant with germline, which a read error may explain. The V and J genes are TRBV19 and TRBJ1-5; unclear D gene. The CDR3 spans 15 residues. Germline assignment: CDR1 LNHDA and CDR2 SQIVND (reference sequence). The CDR3 loop is CASTTRSGSYQPQHF. As DNA, the CDR3 is TGTGCCAGCACTACCAGAAGCGGTAGCTATCAGCCCCAGCATTTT.

This clone was detected only once. V gene TRBV28 combines with J gene TRBJ2-7; tentatively, D is TRBD2 (6 bases). Trimming took off 9 bases at V and 4 bases at J, with 16 bases between the two ends. The germline V gene has CDR1 MDHEN and CDR2 SYDVKM. The CDR3 is made up of 13 amino acids. The CDR3 region has the DNA TGTGCCAGTAGACTAGGAGGAGCGTACGAGCAGTACTTC. Translating gives CASRLGGAYEQYF.

V and J are TRBV10-3 and TRBJ1-1, with unresolved D. This CDR3 has 17 amino acids. The germline CDR1 and CDR2 sequences are ENHRY and SYGVKD. Trimming shortened V by 2 bases and J by 0 bases, and 16 bases separated the two germline ends. CDR3: CAISETLAEGMNTEAFF. The CDR3 DNA reads TGTGCCATCAGTGAGACTCTAGCGGAGGGTATGAACACTGAAGCTTTCTTT.

The rearrangement links TRBV7-9 to TRBJ1-4; weak D call: TRBD1 (5 bases). CDR3 length: 18 residues. Germline V gives CDR1 SEHNR, CDR2 FQNEAQ (reference sequence). The germline V and J ends were trimmed by 6 bases and 0 bases, with 20 bases remaining between them. CDR3 sequence reads: CASSVRDSSSATNEKLFF. The DNA of the CDR3 is TGTGCCAGCAGTGTCCGAGACAGCTCATCAGCAACTAATGAAAAACTGTTTTTT.

The rearrangement uses TRBV9 and TRBJ1-1, with D perhaps matching TRBD1 (5 bases). Germline loops: CDR1 SGDLS, CDR2 YYNGEE. V was shortened by 7 bases and J by 1 base, with 8 bases between the two germline ends. CDR3 length equals 12 residues. In DNA form, the CDR3 reads TGTGCCAGCGGGGGGTCGAACACTGAAGCTTTCTTT. This translates into CASGGSNTEAFF.

The chain joins TRBV10-3 to TRBJ2-7; 10 bases match TRBD1. This CDR3 has 15 residues. Germline V CDR1 and CDR2: ENHRY, SYGVKD. Unmatched junction bases numbered 8, after V lost 3 bases and J lost 6 bases. The DNA of the CDR3 is TGTGCCATCAGTGAATTCCACGGACAGGGGGGCGAGCAGTACTTC. Translation gives CAISEFHGQGGEQYF.

This chain uses TRBV19 with TRBJ2-7, with 9 bases lining up with TRBD2. The CDR3 runs 14 residues. Germline V CDR1 and CDR2: LNHDA, SQIVND (reference sequence). V trimming: 5 bases; J trimming: 3 bases; junction bases outside the gene matches: 5. The CDR3 sequence: CASSAEREVYEQYF. The CDR3 DNA reads as TGTGCCAGTAGTGCGGAGCGGGAGGTCTACGAGCAGTACTTC. Filled out from reference TRBV19 and TRBJ2-7, the complete variable domain reads DGGITQSPKYLFRKEGQNVTLSCEQNLNHDAMYWYRQDPGQGLRLIYYSQIVNDFQKGDIAEGYSVSREKKESFPLTVTSAQKNPTAFYLCASSAEREVYEQYFGPGTRLTVT.

This chain connects TRBV5-4 to TRBJ2-1, with 11 bases lining up with TRBD2. With V trimmed by 6 bases and J by 8 bases, 7 bases remained unmatched. The CDR3 contains 14 residues. Per germline, CDR1 SGHNT and CDR2 YYREEE (reference sequence). CDR3 DNA: TGTGCCAGCAAAAAACTAGCGGGAGTGGATGAGCAGTTCTTC. Amino acids: CASKKLAGVDEQFF.

This chain joins TRBV6-1 and TRBJ2-5; D remains ambiguous. The CDR3 has 13 amino acids. V gave up 5 bases and J gave up 2 bases, with 9 bases separating them. Germline V CDR1 and CDR2: MNHNS, SASEGT. The CDR3 coding sequence is TGTGCCAGCAGTATAGTATGGCAAGAGACCCAGTACTTC. It translates to CASSIVWQETQYF.

The V and J genes are TRBV14 and TRBJ2-1; TRBD1 agrees at 8 bases. CDR1 SGHDN and CDR2 FVKESK come from the germline V gene. This CDR3 is built from 16 residues. The junction had 6 bases not matched to a gene; V was cut back by 4 bases and J by 1 base. The CDR3: CASSLKRQGSYNEQFF. The CDR3 nucleotides read TGTGCCAGCAGCCTGAAGAGACAGGGGTCCTACAATGAGCAGTTCTTC. Complete variable domain (other parts from reference TRBV14 and TRBJ2-1): EAGVTQFPSHSVIEKGQTVTLRCDPISGHDNLYWYRRVMGKEIKFLLHFVKESKQDESGMPNNRFLAERTGGTYSTLKVQPAELEDSGVYFCASSLKRQGSYNEQFFGPGTRLTVL.

The J gene is TRBJ1-4, the V gene TRBV27; TRBD1 matches at 9 bases. Germline V CDR1 and CDR2: MNHEY, SMNVEV (reference sequence). J was trimmed by 7 bases and V by 8 bases; bases with no gene match: 17. This CDR3 spans 17 amino acids. The CDR3 coding sequence is TGTGCCAGCGCTCTAAAGGCGGGAAACAGGGGGCGTGAAAAACTGTTTTTT. It translates to CASALKAGNRGREKLFF.

The V call is TRBV28, the J call TRBJ2-1, with 7 bases fitting TRBD2. With 5 bases clipped from V and 9 bases from J, the junction kept 13 bases outside the gene matches. The CDR3 has 15 amino acids. Germline CDR1 reads MDHEN; CDR2 reads SYDVKM. CDR3 in amino acids: CASSPAVAGPAEQFF. CDR3 nucleotides: TGTGCCAGCAGTCCCGCGGTAGCGGGCCCAGCTGAGCAGTTCTTC.

V is TRBV6-1 and J is TRBJ2-7; 10 nucleotides align to TRBD2. After removal of 6 bases from V and 2 bases from J, the junction contained 7 bases not matched to a gene. The germline V gene encodes CDR1 MNHNS and CDR2 SASEGT. The CDR3 covers 15 residues. The CDR3 sequence: CASSGTSGITYEQYF. The DNA for the CDR3 is TGTGCCAGCAGCGGTACTAGCGGGATCACCTACGAGCAGTACTTC.

The chain uses TRBV23-1 and TRBJ1-2, with D maybe TRBD1 (6 bases). TRBV23-1 is assigned to the ORF class and has an uncertain function. Trimming took 0 bases from V and 4 from J, leaving 9 bases between them. CDR3 length: 14 amino acids. CDR3 in DNA: TGCGCCAGCAGTCAATCTAGACAGGCCTATGGCTACACCTTC. This sequence encodes CASSQSRQAYGYTF.

V and J are TRBV7-2 and TRBJ1-2; no clear D. Germline V gene lookup returns CDR1 SGHTA and CDR2 FQGNSA. V lost 5 bases and J lost 5, with 6 bases in between. The CDR3 runs 11 residues. The CDR3 here is CASSLQYGYTF. The DNA of the CDR3 is TGTGCCAGCAGCCTACAGTATGGCTACACCTTC.

This rearrangement joins TRBV9 to TRBJ1-5; D unclear. This CDR3 region has 14 residues. Trimming took 3 bases from V and 5 from J, leaving 12 bases between them. Germline loops: CDR1 SGDLS, CDR2 YYNGEE. CDR3 nucleotide sequence: TGTGCCAGCAGCGGGGGAGGTGCCTATCAGCCCCAGCATTTT. Protein sequence: CASSGGGAYQPQHF.

This rearrangement joins TRBV5-1 to TRBJ1-2, with D tentatively TRBD1 (6 bases). Germline CDR1 reads SGHRS; CDR2 reads YFSETQ. This CDR3 region has 12 residues. The ends were cut back, 3 bases at V and 8 bases at J, with 11 bases in the middle. The CDR3 is CASSWDNEGYTF. The CDR3 bases are TGCGCCAGCAGCTGGGACAACGAGGGCTACACCTTC.

V gene TRBV18 combines with J gene TRBJ2-5, with D possibly matching TRBD1 (5 bases). The CDR3 consists of 14 residues. The V end was cut by 2 bases, the J end by 5 bases, with 12 bases between. The germline CDR1 and CDR2 sequences are KGHSH and LQKENI. The CDR3 region has the DNA TGTGCCAGCTCACCAAGACAGACGGAGGAGACCCAGTACTTC. Residues: CASSPRQTEETQYF.

The chain is built from TRBV15 and TRBJ2-1; 7 bases line up with TRBD2. The CDR3 runs to 14 residues. Germline lookup yields CDR1 LNHNV and CDR2 YYDKDF (reference sequence). The V and J ends lost 0 bases and 8 bases, in that order; junction bases with no gene match: 4. In DNA, the CDR3 is TGTGCCACCAGCAGAGAGCGGGAGTGGGATGAGCAGTTCTTC. Protein sequence: CATSREREWDEQFF. Combining the CDR3 with reference TRBV15 and TRBJ2-1 gives the whole variable domain DAMVIQNPRYQVTQFGKPVTLSCSQTLNHNVMYWYQQKSSQAPKLLFHYYDKDFNNEADTPDNFQSRRPNTSFCFLDIRSPGLGDTAMYLCATSREREWDEQFFGPGTRLTVL.

V gene TRBV4-2 combines with J gene TRBJ2-1; 11 bases align to TRBD2. The ends lost 0 bases at V and 7 bases at J; junction bases unmatched: 5. CDR1 and CDR2 from the germline V gene are LGHNA and YNFKEQ. This CDR3 region has 16 residues. In DNA, the CDR3 is TGTGCCAGCAGCCAAGAACTAGCGGGAGTTGAAAATGAGCAGTTCTTC. Translation gives CASSQELAGVENEQFF.

The chain uses TRBV6-6 and TRBJ2-5; maybe TRBD1 (6 bases). CDR3 size: 16 residues. V lost 0 bases and J lost 4, with 15 bases in between. Germline CDR1 and CDR2: MNHNY and SVGAGI (reference sequence). CDR3 amino acids: CASSYSLLEGVETQYF. In nucleotides, the CDR3 is TGTGCCAGCAGTTACTCACTCCTAGAGGGGGTAGAGACCCAGTACTTC.